This TCR beta chain was documented in a study of T-cell memory formation after mild COVID-19. Each CDR3 protein is one row after TCRdb ran MiXCR on the 5' RACE reads. The table records some 160,000 distinct CDR3 sequences, 25% to 40% of them present only once. The V gene lost 6 bases and the J gene lost 5 bases, with 14 bases spanning the gap. Per the germline V gene, CDR1 is MNHEY and CDR2 is SVGEGT. This CDR3 is built from 13 residues. This clonotype originated in an adult woman who had mild COVID-19 (a few samples of this study predate the infection). Cell type and time point are not known. The V gene is TRBV6-2 or TRBV6-3, the J gene TRBJ2-7, with unresolved D. The specimen was PBMCs or a T cell subset sorted from them (not recorded which). This CDR3 reads CASSPPVFHEQYF. The DNA of the CDR3 is TGTGCCAGCAGCCCCCCCGTTTTTCACGAGCAGTACTTC.